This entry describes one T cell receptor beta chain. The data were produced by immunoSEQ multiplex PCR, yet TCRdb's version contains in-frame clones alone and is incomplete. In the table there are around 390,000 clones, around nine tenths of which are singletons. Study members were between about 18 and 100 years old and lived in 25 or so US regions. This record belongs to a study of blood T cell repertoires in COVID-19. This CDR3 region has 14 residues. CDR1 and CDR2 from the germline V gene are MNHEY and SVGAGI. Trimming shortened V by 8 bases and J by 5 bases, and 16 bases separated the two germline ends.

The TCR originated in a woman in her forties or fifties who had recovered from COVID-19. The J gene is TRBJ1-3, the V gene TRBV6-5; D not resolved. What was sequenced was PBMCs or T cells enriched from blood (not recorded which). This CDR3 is CASSEVGNRNTIYF. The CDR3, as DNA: TGTGCCAGCTCGGAGGTTGGGAATAGAAACACCATATATTTT.